Listed here are 26 T cell receptor beta chains from one sample, sequenced in a study of cytomegalovirus exposure and HLA in healthy donors. The PCR made use of 60 Vbeta and 13 Jbeta primers. Libraries were prepared by immunoSEQ multiplex PCR; TCRdb keeps only in-frame clonotypes and omits some of them. In the table there are some 110,000 clones, around 77% of which are singletons. Sequenced material: PBMCs. The origin of the receptors is a woman in her thirties or forties in good health and CMV-seropositive.

The chain couples TRBV18 to TRBJ2-1; 7 bases are shared with TRBD2. V lost 4 bases to trimming and J lost 9 bases; unmatched junction nucleotides: 12. The CDR3 extends over 15 amino acids. Per germline, CDR1 KGHSH and CDR2 LQKENI. The CDR3, as DNA: TGTGCCAGCTCACTTGGCACAGTGGGGGGGAGTGAGCAGTTCTTC. This gives the protein CASSLGTVGGSEQFF.

This clone appeared a single time. This chain joins TRBV6-6 and TRBJ1-3; 7 nucleotides match TRBD1. In germline, CDR1 is MNHNY, CDR2 SVGAGI (reference sequence). The V segment lost 7 bases and the J segment 7 bases; nucleotides outside the gene matches: 13. CDR3 length: 15 amino acids. CDR3 region: CASILEGQVGNTIYF. CDR3 bases: TGTGCCAGCATCCTAGAAGGACAGGTGGGGAACACCATATATTTT.

The J gene is TRBJ1-5, the V gene TRBV6-6, with D perhaps TRBD1 (5 bases). The CDR3 sequence is 16 residues long. Germline V CDR1 and CDR2: MNHNY, SVGAGI (reference sequence). Deletions cut 4 bases from V and 5 bases from J, with 18 bases between. In nucleotides, the CDR3 is TGTGCCAGCAGTTCACCCGAGTCAGGGTGGCATCAGCCCCAGCATTTT. It is translated as CASSSPESGWHQPQHF.

The chain joins TRBV29-1 to TRBJ2-3; 10 nucleotides match TRBD2. Germline V lookup: CDR1 SQVTM, CDR2 ANQGSEA. The CDR3 covers 14 residues. The chain's CDR3 is CSHASGSRTDTQYF. The CDR3 DNA is TGCAGTCACGCTAGCGGGAGTAGGACAGATACGCAGTATTTT.

This chain joins TRBV11-2 and TRBJ2-1; TRBD1 matches 7 bases. CDR1 is SGHAT, CDR2 FQNNGV, per germline. The CDR3 runs to 13 residues. V dropped 3 bases and J dropped 9; count of bases not matched to a gene: 5. The CDR3 DNA reads TGTGCCAGCAGCTTCACAGGGGAAGGTGAGCAGTTCTTC. Translation: CASSFTGEGEQFF.

The V and J genes are TRBV30 and TRBJ1-4, with 7 bases aligning to TRBD1. CDR1 is GTSNPN, CDR2 SVGIG, per germline (reference sequence). This CDR3 is built from 15 residues. The ends lost 2 bases at V and 0 bases at J; junction bases unmatched: 3. The CDR3 sequence: CAWSPGTATNEKLFF. CDR3 in DNA: TGTGCCTGGAGTCCCGGGACAGCAACTAATGAAAAACTGTTTTTT.

This chain connects TRBV28 to TRBJ1-2; D ambiguous. The CDR3 extends over 14 amino acids. The V end lost 3 bases, the J end lost 4 bases, and 12 bases lay between the germline ends. Germline lookup yields CDR1 MDHEN and CDR2 SYDVKM. The CDR3 sequence: CASSFGRESYGYTF. The DNA of the CDR3 is TGTGCCAGCAGTTTCGGTCGAGAGAGCTATGGCTACACCTTC.

V gene TRBV5-6 combines with J gene TRBJ1-2; TRBD1 matches at 7 bases. The CDR3 length is 14 residues. CDR1 is SGHDT and CDR2 is YYEEEE in the germline V gene. The V and J ends lost 5 bases and 8 bases, in that order; junction bases with no gene match: 12. CDR3 protein: CASRRKGAVGGYTF. In nucleotides, the CDR3 is TGTGCCAGCAGGCGGAAGGGGGCGGTGGGCGGCTACACCTTC.

V usage is TRBV7-2 and J usage is TRBJ1-3; 10 positions agree with TRBD1. This CDR3 has 15 amino acids. After removal of 6 bases from V and 2 bases from J, the junction contained 4 bases not matched to a gene. In germline, CDR1 is SGHTA, CDR2 FQGNSA. The CDR3 DNA is TGTGCCAGCAGGCGGGACAGGGGACCTGGAAACACCATATATTTT. Its translation is CASRRDRGPGNTIYF.

About this clone itself: Other DNA sequences in the sample encode the same CDR3. V is TRBV2 and J is TRBJ2-5; weak D call: TRBD2 (5 bases). Per germline, CDR1 SNHLY and CDR2 FYNNEI. Trimming stripped 6 bases from V and 8 bases from J, with 13 bases between. The CDR3 has 12 residues. CDR3 coding DNA: TGTGCCAGCAGGAGCCACGGGGAAACCCAGTACTTC. The encoded protein is CASRSHGETQYF. Combining the CDR3 with reference TRBV2 and TRBJ2-5 gives the whole variable domain EPEVTQTPSHQVTQMGQEVILRCVPISNHLYFYWYRQILGQKVEFLVSFYNNEISEKSEIFDDQFSVERPDGSNFTLKIRSTKLEDSAMYFCASRSHGETQYFGPGTRLLVL.

In its sample, this clone was seen once. V and J are TRBV6-1 and TRBJ2-7; 8 bases align to TRBD2. Germline trimming cut 5 bases from V and 12 bases from J; bases unmatched to any gene: 9. The CDR3 length is 12 residues. Germline values: CDR1 MNHNS, CDR2 SASEGT. CDR3 residues: CASSPGTSWRYF. DNA for the CDR3: TGTGCCAGCAGTCCCGGGACTAGTTGGAGGTACTTC.

The chain carries TRBV5-1 and TRBJ1-1; D might be TRBD1 (6 bases). Germline lookup yields CDR1 SGHRS and CDR2 YFSETQ. The CDR3 length is 14 residues. V was trimmed by 4 bases and J by 3 bases, leaving 13 bases between them. The DNA for the CDR3 is TGCGCCAGCAGCCTTCGGGGGGGCGACACTGAAGCTTTCTTT. This sequence encodes CASSLRGGDTEAFF.

This clone was observed a few times. The V and J genes are TRBV6-5 and TRBJ2-7, with D possibly TRBD2 on 5 matching bases. The V gene's germline CDR1 is MNHEY and CDR2 SVGAGI. This CDR3 is 14 amino acids long. V dropped 0 bases and J dropped 2 bases, with 8 bases sitting between them. CDR3 in amino acids: CASSYSRGAYEQYF. CDR3 sequence (DNA): TGTGCCAGCAGTTACTCTCGGGGAGCCTACGAGCAGTACTTC.

This chain connects TRBV7-6 to TRBJ2-2; TRBD2 matches 13 bases. CDR1 and CDR2 from the germline V gene are SGHVS and FNYEAQ. V was clipped by 6 bases and J by 4 bases; unmatched bases: 14. The CDR3 extends over 19 amino acids. CDR3: CASSSRLAGGSSGTGELFF. The CDR3 bases are TGTGCCAGCAGTTCCCGACTAGCGGGAGGAAGTAGCGGCACCGGGGAGCTGTTTTTT.

The rearrangement joins TRBV30 to TRBJ2-5, with D maybe TRBD2 (6 bases). The CDR3 extends over 13 amino acids. Germline V lookup: CDR1 GTSNPN, CDR2 SVGIG (reference sequence). Trimming removed 5 bases from V and 2 bases from J, with 12 bases in between. CDR3 nucleotide sequence: TGTGCCTGGTCACGGGACTTTCAAGAGACCCAGTACTTC. This encodes CAWSRDFQETQYF.

This chain connects TRBV27 to TRBJ2-2; TRBD2 might be the D (5 bases). Germline V gene data show CDR1 as MNHEY and CDR2 as SMNVEV (reference sequence). The CDR3 totals 13 residues. Trimming took 3 bases from V and 7 from J, leaving 9 bases between them. CDR3 sequence: CASSFFRGGELFF. In DNA form, the CDR3 reads TGTGCCAGCAGTTTTTTCCGGGGCGGGGAGCTGTTTTTT.

This rearrangement joins TRBV2 to TRBJ2-3; 14 nucleotides match TRBD2. CDR1 is SNHLY and CDR2 is FYNNEI in the germline V gene. Trimming cost V 5 bases and J 2 bases; bases outside gene matches: 9. The CDR3 covers 18 residues. The CDR3 nucleotides read TGTGCCAGCAGTCCCCGACTAGCGGGAGGGCCTAACACAGATACGCAGTATTTT. Its protein is CASSPRLAGGPNTDTQYF.

The chain employs TRBV14 and TRBJ2-2; D remains ambiguous. Trimming left V 0 bases short and J 3 bases short, with 14 bases between. The CDR3 has 17 residues. Germline loops: CDR1 SGHDN, CDR2 FVKESK. The CDR3 bases are TGTGCCAGCAGCCAAGATCCTCCGGGTCTCGACACCGGGGAGCTGTTTTTT. It specifies CASSQDPPGLDTGELFF.

The CDR3 spells CASSYDRSNQPQHF. DNA for the CDR3: TGTGCCAGCAGTTACGACAGAAGCAATCAGCCCCAGCATTTT. The chain combines TRBV6-5 with TRBJ1-5, with D possibly matching TRBD1 (5 bases). The CDR3 spans 14 residues. V lost 2 bases, J lost 1 base, and 6 bases lay in between. Germline assignment: CDR1 MNHEY and CDR2 SVGAGI.

The chain links TRBV19 to TRBJ2-7; D is unclear. The V end lost 5 bases, the J end lost 1 base, and 12 bases lay between the germline ends. Germline-derived CDR1 and CDR2 are LNHDA and SQIVND (reference sequence). This CDR3 is built from 14 residues. The CDR3 sequence: CASSPRLISYEQYF. The CDR3, as DNA: TGTGCCAGTAGTCCCAGGCTTATTTCCTACGAGCAGTACTTC.

The V call is TRBV18, the J call TRBJ1-5; D unresolved. This CDR3 has 12 amino acids. Germline values: CDR1 KGHSH, CDR2 LQKENI. V was cut by 4 bases and J by 5 bases, with 6 bases left in between. The CDR3 DNA follows: TGTGCCAGCTCACGTACAGATCAGCCCCAGCATTTT. Translated: CASSRTDQPQHF. Supplemented by reference TRBV18 and TRBJ1-5, the full variable domain reads NAGVMQNPRHLVRRRGQEARLRCSPMKGHSHVYWYRQLPEEGLKFMVYLQKENIIDESGMPKERFSAEFPKEGPSILRIQQVVRGDSAAYFCASSRTDQPQHFGDGTRLSIL.

The table lists this clone with a count of one. The chain is built from TRBV19 and TRBJ1-5; 7 nucleotides agree with TRBD1. CDR1 and CDR2 (germline): LNHDA, SQIVND (reference sequence). The length of the CDR3 is 12 residues. The J segment lost 5 bases and the V segment lost 8 bases, leaving 3 bases of the junction unmatched. The CDR3 DNA is TGTGCCAGTGCGGACAGGCATCAGCCCCAGCATTTT. Protein product: CASADRHQPQHF.

This sequence joins TRBV7-9 and TRBJ1-2; 9 bases fit TRBD1. V lost 1 base to trimming and J lost 7 bases; unmatched junction nucleotides: 7. The CDR3 consists of 15 residues. Germline V lookup: CDR1 SEHNR, CDR2 FQNEAQ (reference sequence). The CDR3 bases are TGTGCCAGCAGCTTAGATAGTAGGACAGGGGCTGGCTACACCTTC. Translated: CASSLDSRTGAGYTF.

The V call is TRBV5-5, the J call TRBJ2-5; D unresolved. The CDR3 totals 13 residues. CDR1 SGHKS and CDR2 YYEKEE come from the germline V gene (reference sequence). Trimming removed 1 base from V and 4 bases from J, with 8 bases in between. CDR3 nucleotides: TGTGCCAGCAGCTTGCTGGGCACAGAGACCCAGTACTTC. Translation gives CASSLLGTETQYF. Complete variable domain (other parts from reference TRBV5-5 and TRBJ2-5): DAGVTQSPTHLIKTRGQQVTLRCSPISGHKSVSWYQQVLGQGPQFIFQYYEKEERGRGNFPDRFSARQFPNYSSELNVNALLLGDSALYLCASSLLGTETQYFGPGTRLLVL.

The rearrangement uses TRBV11-2 and TRBJ1-2, with 8 nucleotides matching TRBD1. The CDR3 covers 15 residues. Germline V gene sequence: CDR1 SGHAT, CDR2 FQNNGV. The trim removed 1 base at V and 4 bases at J, leaving 5 bases unmatched. CDR3 sequence: CASSLAPGTGYGYTF. The CDR3 nucleotides read TGTGCCAGCAGCTTAGCTCCAGGGACAGGCTATGGCTACACCTTC. Full variable domain (missing parts from reference TRBV11-2 and TRBJ1-2): EAGVAQSPRYKIIEKRQSVAFWCNPISGHATLYWYQQILGQGPKLLIQFQNNGVVDDSQLPKDRFSAERLKGVDSTLKIQPAKLEDSAVYLCASSLAPGTGYGYTFGSGTRLTVV.

This chain uses TRBV19 with TRBJ2-2; D not resolved. This CDR3 is 14 amino acids long. V gave up 2 bases and J gave up 2 bases, with 6 bases separating them. Germline loops: CDR1 LNHDA, CDR2 SQIVND (reference sequence). The CDR3 protein is CASSINGNTGELFF. CDR3 in DNA: TGTGCCAGTAGTATAAACGGTAACACCGGGGAGCTGTTTTTT.